This paragraph covers one TCR beta chain sequence. Its target is not known. The sample originates from a study of cytomegalovirus exposure and HLA in healthy donors. PCR amplification relied on 60 Vbeta primers (plus 13 Jbeta primers). Measured with immunoSEQ multiplex PCR; TCRdb has only the in-frame clones, and not every one. The sample carries some 170,000 clones, approximately 78% recorded once. Study-wide results and limits: Researchers reportedly found TCR beta sequences accurately predicted most subjects' HLA-A and HLA-B alleles.

Looked up from germline, CDR1 is MNHEY and CDR2 is SVGAGI. Germline trimming cut 0 bases from V and 6 bases from J; bases unmatched to any gene: 6. This CDR3 has 16 amino acids. This TCR was recovered from a woman in her 30s in good health and CMV-seropositive. This chain links TRBV6-5 with TRBJ1-2, with 11 bases that match TRBD1. The source material was PBMCs. This chain's CDR3 is CASSYSPLGQGDGYTF. CDR3 nucleotides: TGTGCCAGCAGTTACTCTCCCTTGGGACAGGGGGATGGCTACACCTTC.